Each of the 12 T cell receptor beta chains below was sequenced from the same sample in a study of OX40 agonist ivuxolimab in advanced cancers. Profiling relied on immunoSEQ multiplex PCR, and the TCRdb table lists in-frame clones only, not all of them. The profile covers tens of thousands of clones, with about 88% appearing a single time and about 20% taken by the ten largest. Sequencing used CD4+ or CD8+ T cells sorted from blood, obtained in a trial of the OX40 agonist ivuxolimab. The receptors were gathered from an adult with an advanced solid tumor such as melanoma, head and neck, liver or kidney cancer.

CDR3 bases: TGTGCCAGCAGCCCACCGGGACAGGGGTACAATGAGCAGTTCTTC. Its protein is CASSPPGQGYNEQFF. The rearrangement uses TRBV5-6 and TRBJ2-1, with 10 positions matching TRBD1. The germline gives CDR1 SGHDT, CDR2 YYEEEE. CDR3 length: 15 residues. The V segment lost 4 bases and the J segment 4 bases; nucleotides outside the gene matches: 5.

J is TRBJ1-2 and V is TRBV27; weak D call: TRBD1 (5 bases). Germline V gene sequence: CDR1 MNHEY, CDR2 SMNVEV (reference sequence). The CDR3 covers 15 residues. V lost 3 bases and J 3 bases, leaving 14 bases between the germline ends. The CDR3 is CASSLVEGSDYGYTF. In DNA form, the CDR3 reads TGTGCCAGCAGTTTGGTAGAGGGGTCGGACTATGGCTACACCTTC.

V usage is TRBV27 and J usage is TRBJ1-5, with D maybe TRBD1 (6 bases). Germline loops: CDR1 MNHEY, CDR2 SMNVEV (reference sequence). Trimming stripped 2 bases from V and 4 bases from J, with 9 bases between. The CDR3 has 14 amino acids. CDR3 DNA sequence: TGTGCCAGCAGTTTAAGGCAGGGGAATCAGCCCCAGCATTTT. It translates to CASSLRQGNQPQHF.

This sequence joins TRBV6-5 and TRBJ1-2; no firm D call. Germline V gene data show CDR1 as MNHEY and CDR2 as SVGAGI. The V end lost 0 bases, the J end lost 8 bases, and 16 bases lay between the germline ends. This CDR3 is 15 amino acids long. In nucleotides, the CDR3 is TGTGCCAGCAGTTACTCGGTTCTGGGGTTAGGCGGCTACACCTTC. Translated: CASSYSVLGLGGYTF.

This chain links TRBV13 with TRBJ2-7, with TRBD2 matching over 7 bases. The CDR3 extends over 14 amino acids. In germline, CDR1 is PRHDT, CDR2 FYEKMQ (reference sequence). J gave up 2 bases and V 3 bases, and 4 bases lay outside the gene matches. The CDR3 DNA reads TGTGCCAGCAGCTTGGGCGGGAGTGCCTACGAGCAGTACTTC. Its translation: CASSLGGSAYEQYF.

This chain connects TRBV13 to TRBJ1-5; perhaps TRBD1 as D (5 bases). This CDR3 is built from 17 residues. The V end was cut by 11 bases, the J end by 5 bases, with 28 bases between. The germline CDR1 and CDR2 sequences are PRHDT and FYEKMQ (reference sequence). The DNA for the CDR3 is TGTGCCCGCTTCTCGAGGGGTAGAGGGATCGACGATCAGCCCCAGCATTTT. It yields the protein CARFSRGRGIDDQPQHF.

The genes are TRBV27 and TRBJ2-1, with TRBD2 matching over 10 bases. Trimming removed 4 bases from V and 4 bases from J; junction bases left unmatched: 4. The CDR3 length is 15 residues. The germline V gene encodes CDR1 MNHEY and CDR2 SMNVEV (reference sequence). CDR3 protein: CASSSRTSGYNEQFF. The CDR3 region has the DNA TGTGCCAGCAGTTCCAGGACTAGCGGATACAATGAGCAGTTCTTC.

This chain joins TRBV4-3 and TRBJ2-1, with TRBD2 identical over 8 bases. Germline assignment: CDR1 LGHNA and CDR2 YSLEER. This CDR3 has 16 residues. The V and J ends lost 1 base and 0 bases, in that order; junction bases with no gene match: 2. As DNA, the CDR3 is TGCGCCAGCAGCCAAGTAGCGGGGACCTCCTACAATGAGCAGTTCTTC. It is translated as CASSQVAGTSYNEQFF.

The genes are TRBV6-5 and TRBJ1-5, with 7 bases lining up with TRBD1. CDR1 is MNHEY, CDR2 SVGAGI, per germline. The trim removed 2 bases at V and 2 bases at J, leaving 3 bases unmatched. This CDR3 region has 15 residues. CDR3 coding DNA: TGTGCCAGCAGTTACGCCGGGACAGGCAATCAGCCCCAGCATTTT. Protein: CASSYAGTGNQPQHF.

The J gene is TRBJ2-1, the V gene TRBV5-6; D is unresolved. Trimming removed 0 bases at V and 10 bases at J, with 11 bases between. The CDR3 runs to 13 residues. Per germline, CDR1 SGHDT and CDR2 YYEEEE. CDR3 residues: CASSLEAAPEQFF. CDR3 bases: TGTGCCAGCAGCTTGGAGGCAGCCCCCGAGCAGTTCTTC.

The gene calls are TRBV5-4 and TRBJ1-5; TRBD1 might be the D (5 bases). The germline gives CDR1 SGHNT, CDR2 YYREEE (reference sequence). Deletions cut 4 bases from V and 5 bases from J, with 10 bases between. CDR3 size: 13 residues. CDR3 region: CASSRTGDQPQHF. DNA for the CDR3: TGTGCCAGCAGCCGCACGGGGGATCAGCCCCAGCATTTT.

The rearrangement joins TRBV7-9 to TRBJ2-3; possibly TRBD1 for D (6 bases). V lost 4 bases to trimming and J lost 6 bases, with 20 bases between them. Per the germline V gene, CDR1 is SEHNR and CDR2 is FQNEAQ (reference sequence). This CDR3 region has 16 residues. CDR3: CASSSAFEWQGDTQYF. Written as DNA, the CDR3 is TGTGCCAGCAGCTCCGCTTTTGAGTGGCAGGGGGATACGCAGTATTTT.